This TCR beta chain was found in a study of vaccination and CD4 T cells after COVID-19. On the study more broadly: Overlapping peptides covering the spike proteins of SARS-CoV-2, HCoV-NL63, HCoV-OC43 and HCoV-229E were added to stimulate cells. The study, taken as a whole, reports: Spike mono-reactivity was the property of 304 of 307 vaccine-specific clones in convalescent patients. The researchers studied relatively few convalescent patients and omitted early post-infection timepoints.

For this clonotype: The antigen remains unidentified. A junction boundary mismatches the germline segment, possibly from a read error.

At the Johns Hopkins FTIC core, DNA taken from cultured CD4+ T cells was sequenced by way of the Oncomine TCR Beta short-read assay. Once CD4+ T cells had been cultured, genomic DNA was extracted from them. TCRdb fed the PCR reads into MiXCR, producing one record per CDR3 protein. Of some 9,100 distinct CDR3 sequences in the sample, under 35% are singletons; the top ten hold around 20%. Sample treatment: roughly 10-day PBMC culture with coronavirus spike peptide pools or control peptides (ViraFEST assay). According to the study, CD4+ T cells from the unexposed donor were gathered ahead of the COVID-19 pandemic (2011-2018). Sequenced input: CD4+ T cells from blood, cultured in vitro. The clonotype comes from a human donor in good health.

CDR3 region: CASSLLRDVGELFF. The CDR3 nucleotides are TGTGCTAGCAGCTTACTCCGCGACGTCGGGGAGCTGTTTTTT. The chain joins TRBV7-7 to TRBJ2-2; D unresolved. This CDR3 spans 14 amino acids. Germline-derived CDR1 and CDR2 are SSHAT and FNYEAQ (reference sequence).